The 28 T cell receptor beta chains in this list originate from one sample, sequenced in a study of early T cells in non-severe SARS-CoV-2 infection (dated by TCRdb to the early 2020s). Libraries were built with 5' RACE. TCRdb lists the instrument as NextSeq 500. Through fastp at Q25 and MiXCR, TCRdb rebuilt clones from the public reads, retaining in-frame beta chains. Identical CDR3 proteins give one entry, which carries the most common genes and DNA. Across this sample there are over 25,000 distinct CDR3 sequences, with over 8.5% seen only once. The ten top clones hold roughly 13% of the sample. The sequenced sample was whole blood. These receptors all come from an adult who was a healthcare worker with PCR-confirmed SARS-CoV-2 infection or an uninfected control (not recorded which).

This clonotype was counted at least ten times. This sequence joins TRBV6-2 or TRBV6-3 and TRBJ2-7; tentatively, D is TRBD2 (6 bases). The CDR3 is 15 residues long. Germline V lookup: CDR1 MNHEY, CDR2 SVGEGT. V lost 5 bases, J lost 1 base, and 15 bases lay in between. The chain's CDR3 is CASSDYGTGSYEQYF. For the CDR3, the DNA is TGTGCCAGCAGTGATTACGGGACTGGGTCCTACGAGCAGTACTTC.

This sequence joins TRBV7-8 and TRBJ1-5, with a possible D match to TRBD1 (6 bases). Germline V CDR1 and CDR2: SGHVS, FQNEAQ. V shed 5 bases and J shed 1 base, with 15 bases lying between them. The CDR3 contains 16 residues. The DNA for the CDR3 is TGTGCCAGCAGCCTTGCCGGGGGCGCGAGCAATCAGCCCCAGCATTTT. Its protein product is CASSLAGGASNQPQHF.

This clonotype has only a few counts. The chain recombines TRBV2 with TRBJ1-5, with unresolved D. Germline V gene lookup returns CDR1 SNHLY and CDR2 FYNNEI. The CDR3 length is 13 residues. V was clipped by 8 bases and J by 2 bases, with 10 bases between them. The CDR3 bases are TGTGCCAGCGGGCGCCGGGGCAATCAGCCCCAGCATTTT. Protein product: CASGRRGNQPQHF.

This clonotype has at least ten counts. The J gene is TRBJ1-3, the V gene TRBV30; weak D call: TRBD1 (5 bases). The CDR3 consists of 13 residues. Germline V gene lookup returns CDR1 GTSNPN and CDR2 SVGIG (reference sequence). The CDR3 region has the DNA TGTGCTTTCATGGGGGGAAGAGGAAACACCATATATTTT. Translating gives CAFMGGRGNTIYF.

This clonotype was observed at least ten times. The rearrangement links TRBV12-3 or TRBV12-4 to TRBJ1-1, with D perhaps matching TRBD1 (5 bases). The CDR3 runs to 11 residues. V gave up 7 bases and J gave up 10 bases, with 13 bases separating them. This CDR3 is CASIIQAAAFF. The DNA for the CDR3 is TGTGCCAGCATCATACAGGCGGCAGCTTTCTTT.

The chain couples TRBV18 to TRBJ1-5; 9 bases are shared with TRBD1. The CDR3 totals 14 residues. Germline-derived CDR1 and CDR2 are KGHSH and LQKENI. Trimming took 3 bases from V and 4 from J; bases not matched to a gene: 1. CDR3 coding DNA: TGTGCCAGCTCACCCGGGACAGGGAATCAGCCCCAGCATTTT. Protein: CASSPGTGNQPQHF. Filled out from reference TRBV18 and TRBJ1-5, the complete variable domain reads NAGVMQNPRHLVRRRGQEARLRCSPMKGHSHVYWYRQLPEEGLKFMVYLQKENIIDESGMPKERFSAEFPKEGPSILRIQQVVRGDSAAYFCASSPGTGNQPQHFGDGTRLSIL.

This clonotype was detected ten times or more. The chain carries TRBV7-8 and TRBJ2-7, with a tentative D call TRBD2 (5 bases). V was cut by 3 bases and J by 2 bases, with 14 bases left in between. The CDR3 is 15 amino acids. The germline V gene has CDR1 SGHVS and CDR2 FQNEAQ. In DNA form, the CDR3 reads TGTGCCAGCAGCTTGGGGTGGACTGATACCTACGAGCAGTACTTC. This encodes CASSLGWTDTYEQYF. Supplemented by reference TRBV7-8 and TRBJ2-7, the full variable domain reads GAGVSQSPRYKVAKRGQDVALRCDPISGHVSLFWYQQALGQGPEFLTYFQNEAQLDKSGLPSDRFFAERPEGSVSTLKIQRTQQEDSAVYLCASSLGWTDTYEQYFGPGTRLTVT.

This clonotype has a count of ten or more. The V and J genes are TRBV7-8 and TRBJ1-4, with D unclear. The CDR3 contains 11 residues. Germline values: CDR1 SGHVS, CDR2 FQNEAQ. Between the trimmed V and J ends, which lost 1 base and 10 bases, there was a span of 4 bases. The CDR3 DNA reads TGTGCCAGCAGCTTAGTCGGAAAACTGTTTTTT. This sequence encodes CASSLVGKLFF.

The chain uses TRBV10-3 and TRBJ1-2, with D hard to call. There are 14 residues in the CDR3. Per the germline V gene, CDR1 is ENHRY and CDR2 is SYGVKD. Trimming removed 7 bases at V and 3 bases at J, with 15 bases between. The CDR3 DNA reads as TGTGCCATCAAGCGTCACGGGGAAGACTATGGCTACACCTTC. Translating gives CAIKRHGEDYGYTF.

In this sample, this clonotype turned up many times. V gene TRBV7-2 combines with J gene TRBJ1-5; perhaps TRBD1 as D (6 bases). Germline V gives CDR1 SGHTA, CDR2 FQGNSA. The CDR3 contains 21 residues. Between the trimmed V and J ends, which lost 5 bases and 4 bases, there was a span of 33 bases. In nucleotides, the CDR3 is TGTGCCAGCAGCCCTAACAGGCCCACCCCGGGACAAGGGGCCCGGAATCAGCCCCAGCATTTT. This translates into CASSPNRPTPGQGARNQPQHF.

In this sample, this clonotype turned up a few times. The genes are TRBV12-3 or TRBV12-4 and TRBJ2-1; D remains ambiguous. V was trimmed by 7 bases and J by 7 bases, leaving 23 bases between them. The CDR3 has 16 amino acids. The CDR3 region is CASTMYGIQFYNEQFF. The CDR3 DNA is TGTGCCAGCACCATGTATGGCATACAATTCTATAATGAGCAGTTCTTC.

V gene TRBV7-2 combines with J gene TRBJ2-2, with TRBD1 matching over 8 bases. The CDR3 runs 16 residues. Germline V gene lookup returns CDR1 SGHTA and CDR2 FQGNSA. Trimming cost V 5 bases and J 6 bases; bases outside gene matches: 11. This CDR3 reads CASSPWTGYGAGELFF. CDR3 nucleotide sequence: TGTGCCAGCAGCCCTTGGACAGGGTATGGCGCCGGGGAGCTGTTTTTT.

This clonotype was seen repeatedly, ten times or more. DNA of the CDR3: TGTGCCAGCAGCGGGGACAGGGGATACGAGCAGTACTTC. The encoded protein is CASSGDRGYEQYF. The J gene is TRBJ2-7, the V gene TRBV7-7, with 10 bases aligning to TRBD1. CDR3 size: 13 residues. CDR1 and CDR2 from the germline V gene are SSHAT and FNYEAQ (reference sequence). V lost 5 bases and J lost 4; bases outside the gene matches: 2. Filled out from reference TRBV7-7 and TRBJ2-7, the complete variable domain reads GAGVSQSPRYKVTKRGQDVTLRCDPISSHATLYWYQQALGQGPEFLTYFNYEAQPDKSGLPSDRFSAERPEGSISTLTIQRTEQRDSAMYRCASSGDRGYEQYFGPGTRLTVT.

Turning to this clonotype: A read error is possible here, since a much larger clone lies one base away. The chain employs TRBV7-3 and TRBJ2-2, with TRBD1 matching over 7 bases. After removal of 5 bases from V and 6 bases from J, the junction contained 9 bases not matched to a gene. Germline V CDR1 and CDR2: SGHTA, FQGTGA. The CDR3 spans 15 residues. As DNA, the CDR3 is TGTGCCAGCAGCCCGGGACAGTCCAGGGCCGGGGAGCTGTTTTTT. Protein product: CASSPGQSRAGELFF.

This sequence joins TRBV7-9 and TRBJ2-7; 11 positions agree with TRBD1. The length of the CDR3 is 15 residues. Per the germline V gene, CDR1 is SEHNR and CDR2 is FQNEAQ (reference sequence). V trimming: 5 bases; J trimming: 3 bases; junction bases outside the gene matches: 6. The DNA of the CDR3 is TGTGCCAGCAGCACTGGACAGGGGGCGGACTACGAGCAGTACTTC. This gives the protein CASSTGQGADYEQYF. Based on the CDR3 plus reference TRBV7-9 and TRBJ2-7, the full variable domain is DTGVSQNPRHKITKRGQNVTFRCDPISEHNRLYWYRQTLGQGPEFLTYFQNEAQLEKSRLLSDRFSAERPKGSFSTLEIQRTEQGDSAMYLCASSTGQGADYEQYFGPGTRLTVT.

Worth noting for this clonotype: A much larger clone sits a single nucleotide away, making a read error possible. No conserved phenylalanine or tryptophan ends this CDR3, so it is likely a read error. The chain is built from TRBV7-6 and TRBJ1-2; D is perhaps TRBD1 (5 bases). Germline CDR1 SGHVS, CDR2 FNYEAQ. Deletions cut 5 bases from V and 2 bases from J, with 9 bases between. There are 13 residues in the CDR3. The CDR3, as DNA: TGTGCCAGCAGCCCGGGACGAAACTATGGCTACACCTAC. Translation: CASSPGRNYGYTY.

V is TRBV11-2 and J is TRBJ1-2, with D maybe TRBD1 (6 bases). Germline V gene sequence: CDR1 SGHAT, CDR2 FQNNGV. CDR3 length: 12 amino acids. V was pared by 2 bases and J by 8 bases, with 9 bases between. CDR3 region: CASSLFGQGYTF. The CDR3 coding sequence is TGTGCCAGCAGCTTATTCGGACAGGGCTACACCTTC.

Many counts were recorded for this clonotype. The chain links TRBV29-1 to TRBJ1-1, with D unclear. V dropped 7 bases and J dropped 1 base, with 13 bases sitting between them. The CDR3 has 13 residues. The V gene's germline CDR1 is SQVTM and CDR2 ANQGSEA. DNA of the CDR3: TGCAGCGCCGGCCGGGAGGCGAACACTGAAGCTTTCTTT. This sequence encodes CSAGREANTEAFF.

Many counts were recorded for this clonotype. The chain couples TRBV20-1 to TRBJ1-6; D is possibly TRBD1 (5 bases). The CDR3 consists of 14 residues. The germline V gene encodes CDR1 DFQATT and CDR2 SNEGSKA (reference sequence). V shed 0 bases and J shed 10 bases, with 13 bases lying between them. The CDR3 bases are TGCAGTGCTAGAGAGGGGCAGGGCGGCTCACCCCTCCACTTT. It encodes CSAREGQGGSPLHF.

This clonotype appeared many times. This chain joins TRBV11-2 and TRBJ2-1; tentatively, D is TRBD2 (5 bases). Germline CDR1 is SGHAT and CDR2 is FQNNGV. The V end lost 4 bases, the J end lost 7 bases, and 5 bases lay between the germline ends. This CDR3 has 11 amino acids. CDR3 residues: CASSWENEQFF. The CDR3 DNA reads as TGTGCCAGCAGCTGGGAGAATGAGCAGTTCTTC.

Ten or more counts support this clonotype. This chain joins TRBV7-2 and TRBJ2-3; a weak D match, TRBD2 (5 bases). Trimming removed 6 bases at V and 0 bases at J, with 10 bases between. In germline, CDR1 is SGHTA, CDR2 FQGNSA. The CDR3 has 14 amino acids. The CDR3 protein is CASRAGLSTDTQYF. The CDR3 region has the DNA TGTGCCAGCAGGGCCGGACTTAGCACAGATACGCAGTATTTT.

This clonotype appeared many times. The chain uses TRBV5-4 and TRBJ2-7; possibly TRBD1 for D (5 bases). The length of the CDR3 is 13 residues. The ends were cut back, 4 bases at V and 3 bases at J, with 11 bases in the middle. In germline, CDR1 is SGHNT, CDR2 YYREEE (reference sequence). The CDR3 loop reads CASSLTGHYEQYF. As DNA, the CDR3 is TGTGCCAGCAGCCTAACAGGACACTACGAGCAGTACTTC.

This clonotype was picked up many times. The V call is TRBV18, the J call TRBJ1-2; 10 positions match TRBD1. V was clipped by 6 bases and J by 2 bases; unmatched bases: 6. CDR3 length: 15 residues. Germline assignment: CDR1 KGHSH and CDR2 LQKENI. Here the CDR3 reads CASSPTGGANYGYTF. The CDR3 nucleotides read TGTGCCAGCTCCCCGACAGGGGGCGCAAACTATGGCTACACCTTC.

The gene calls are TRBV3-1 and TRBJ1-2; no firm D call. Trimming shortened V by 6 bases and J by 8 bases, and 19 bases separated the two germline ends. From germline, CDR1 is LGHDT and CDR2 YNNKEL (reference sequence). This CDR3 region has 14 residues. CDR3 amino acids: CASSGIARTEGYTF. In nucleotides, the CDR3 is TGTGCCAGCAGTGGAATAGCCCGGACGGAAGGCTACACCTTC.

Notes on this clonotype: A much larger clone sits a single nucleotide away, making a read error possible. This chain joins TRBV7-2 and TRBJ1-1; D may be TRBD1 (6 bases). The CDR3 runs to 15 residues. CDR1 is SGHTA, CDR2 FQGNSA, per germline. Trimming removed 5 bases from V and 5 bases from J, with 18 bases in between. The CDR3 spells CASSRKRGGGTEAFF. The CDR3, as DNA: TGTGCCAGCAGCCGAAAGCGGGGAGGGGGAACTGAAGCTTTCTTT.

There are many counts of this clonotype. This chain joins TRBV7-9 and TRBJ2-3, with D unclear. CDR1 is SEHNR, CDR2 FQNEAQ, per germline (reference sequence). CDR3 size: 15 residues. Trimming removed 4 bases from V and 0 bases from J, with 11 bases in between. The CDR3 spells CASSSRQVSTDTQYF. The CDR3, as DNA: TGTGCCAGCAGCTCCCGACAAGTTAGCACAGATACGCAGTATTTT.

This clonotype occurred many times. The chain employs TRBV6-5 and TRBJ2-1; D gene uncertain. Between the trimmed V and J ends, which lost 3 bases and 9 bases, there was a span of 6 bases. CDR3 size: 11 residues. CDR1 MNHEY and CDR2 SVGAGI come from the germline V gene. The CDR3 here is CASSYVGEQFF. The CDR3 DNA sequence: TGTGCCAGCAGTTATGTAGGTGAGCAGTTCTTC.

In its sample, this clonotype was seen many times. J is TRBJ2-7 and V is TRBV6-5; the D gene is possibly TRBD1 (5 bases). V gave up 0 bases and J gave up 4 bases, with 7 bases separating them. The CDR3 covers 13 residues. Germline lookup yields CDR1 MNHEY and CDR2 SVGAGI. The CDR3: CASSYSGVYEQYF. The CDR3 nucleotides read TGTGCCAGCAGTTACTCAGGGGTTTACGAGCAGTACTTC.